This TCR beta chain was sequenced during a study of pediatric ulcerative colitis. General study results and limits: A couple of rectal CDR3 clonotypes occurred in all ulcerative colitis patients. Ulcerative colitis patients shared more blood-rectal clones than controls.

Rectal tissue came from one to two pinch biopsies taken at colonoscopy. Before the diagnostic colonoscopy, ulcerative colitis patients were free of immunosuppressive medication. The CDR3 runs 14 residues. From germline, CDR1 is SEHNR and CDR2 FQNEAQ (reference sequence). V was pared by 1 base and J by 7 bases, with 13 bases between. Notes on this clone: The target antigen is unknown.

The assay was immunoSEQ multiplex PCR, and TCRdb's table has in-frame clones only and misses some. In the table there are roughly 18,000 clones, roughly 74% of which are singletons. The chain has TRBV7-9 and TRBJ2-5; tentatively, D is TRBD2 (5 bases). Sequenced: gut tissue. The TCR originated in a boy younger than 18 with moderate ulcerative colitis. In DNA form, the CDR3 reads TGTGCCAGCAGCTTAGAAACTAGGTGGGCGACCCAGTACTTC. This codes for CASSLETRWATQYF.